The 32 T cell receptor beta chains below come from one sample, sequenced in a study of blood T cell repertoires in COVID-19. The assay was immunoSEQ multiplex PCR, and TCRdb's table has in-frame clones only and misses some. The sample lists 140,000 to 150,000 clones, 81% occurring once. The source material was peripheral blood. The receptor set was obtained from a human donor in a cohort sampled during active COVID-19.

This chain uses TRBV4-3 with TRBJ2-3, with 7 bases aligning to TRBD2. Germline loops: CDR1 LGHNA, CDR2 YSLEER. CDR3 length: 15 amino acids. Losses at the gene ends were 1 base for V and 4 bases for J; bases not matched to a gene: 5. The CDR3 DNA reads TGCGCCAGCAGCCAAGGTGCGGGAGTCTCAGATACGCAGTATTTT. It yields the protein CASSQGAGVSDTQYF.

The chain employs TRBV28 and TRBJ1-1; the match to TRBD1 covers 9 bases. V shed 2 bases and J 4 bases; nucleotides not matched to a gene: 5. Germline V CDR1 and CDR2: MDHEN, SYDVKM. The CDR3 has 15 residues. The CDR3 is CASSLGQGMSTEAFF. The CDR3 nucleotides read TGTGCCAGCAGTTTAGGACAGGGGATGAGCACTGAAGCTTTCTTT.

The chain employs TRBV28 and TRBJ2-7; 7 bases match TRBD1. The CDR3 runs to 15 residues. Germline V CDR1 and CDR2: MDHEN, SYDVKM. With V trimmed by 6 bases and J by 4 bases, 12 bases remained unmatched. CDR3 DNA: TGTGCCAGCAGAAACAGGGGCGGAAACTTATACGAGCAGTACTTC. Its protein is CASRNRGGNLYEQYF.

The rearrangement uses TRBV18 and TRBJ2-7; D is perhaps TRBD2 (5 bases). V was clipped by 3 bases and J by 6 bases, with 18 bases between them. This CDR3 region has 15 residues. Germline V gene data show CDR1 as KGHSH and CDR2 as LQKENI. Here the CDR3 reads CASSPPGRATVEQYF. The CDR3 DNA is TGTGCCAGCTCACCCCCTGGGCGGGCTACCGTCGAGCAGTACTTC.

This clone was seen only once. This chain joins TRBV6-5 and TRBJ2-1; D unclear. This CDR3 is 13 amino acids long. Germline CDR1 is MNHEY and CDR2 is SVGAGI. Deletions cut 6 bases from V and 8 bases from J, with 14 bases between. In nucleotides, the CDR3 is TGTGCCAGCAGAAGTCCGGGTATCGATGAGCAGTTCTTC. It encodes CASRSPGIDEQFF.

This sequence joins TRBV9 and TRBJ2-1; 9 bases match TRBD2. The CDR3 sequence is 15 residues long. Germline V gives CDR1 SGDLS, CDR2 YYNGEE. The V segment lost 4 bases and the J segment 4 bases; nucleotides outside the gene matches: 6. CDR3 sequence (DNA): TGTGCCAGCAGCACAGGACTAGCGCAGTACAATGAGCAGTTCTTC. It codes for CASSTGLAQYNEQFF.

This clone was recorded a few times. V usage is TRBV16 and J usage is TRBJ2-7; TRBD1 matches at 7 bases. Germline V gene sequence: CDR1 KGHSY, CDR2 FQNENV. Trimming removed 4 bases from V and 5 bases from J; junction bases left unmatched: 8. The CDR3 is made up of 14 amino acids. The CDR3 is CASSRPGQRNEQYF. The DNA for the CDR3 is TGTGCCAGCAGCCGACCGGGACAGCGGAACGAGCAGTACTTC.

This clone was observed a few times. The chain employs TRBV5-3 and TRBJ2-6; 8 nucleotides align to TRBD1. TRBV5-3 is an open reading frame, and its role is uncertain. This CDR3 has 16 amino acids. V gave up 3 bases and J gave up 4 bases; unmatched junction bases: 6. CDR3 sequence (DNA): TGTGCCAGAAGCTATCAGGGGGCGGAGGGGGCCAACGTCCTGACTTTC. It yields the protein CARSYQGAEGANVLTF.

CDR3 in amino acids: CASSISKPGLAGTSYEQYF. CDR3 in DNA: TGTGCCAGTAGTATTTCAAAACCGGGACTAGCGGGAACTTCCTACGAGCAGTACTTC. The rearrangement uses TRBV19 and TRBJ2-7; the match to TRBD2 covers 13 bases. The CDR3 length is 19 residues. Trimming at V came to 3 bases and at J to 1 base, leaving 12 bases not matched to a gene. In germline, CDR1 is LNHDA, CDR2 SQIVND (reference sequence).

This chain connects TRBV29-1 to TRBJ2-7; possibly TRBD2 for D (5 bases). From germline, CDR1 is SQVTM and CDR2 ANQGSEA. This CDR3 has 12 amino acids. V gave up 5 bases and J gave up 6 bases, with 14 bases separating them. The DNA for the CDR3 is TGCAGCGTTTATCGGGGTGTGGGCGAGCAGTACTTC. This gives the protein CSVYRGVGEQYF.

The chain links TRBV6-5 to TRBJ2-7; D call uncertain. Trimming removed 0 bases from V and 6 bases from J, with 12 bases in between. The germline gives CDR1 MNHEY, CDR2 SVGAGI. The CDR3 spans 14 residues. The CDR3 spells CASSYSLPAREQYF. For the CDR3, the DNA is TGTGCCAGCAGTTACTCACTACCGGCGCGCGAGCAGTACTTC.

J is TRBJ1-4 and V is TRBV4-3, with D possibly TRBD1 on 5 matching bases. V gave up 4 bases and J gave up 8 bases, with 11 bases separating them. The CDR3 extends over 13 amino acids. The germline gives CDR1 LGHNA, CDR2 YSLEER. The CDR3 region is CASSLQGGEKLFF. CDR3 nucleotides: TGCGCCAGCAGCCTGCAGGGTGGCGAAAAACTGTTTTTT.

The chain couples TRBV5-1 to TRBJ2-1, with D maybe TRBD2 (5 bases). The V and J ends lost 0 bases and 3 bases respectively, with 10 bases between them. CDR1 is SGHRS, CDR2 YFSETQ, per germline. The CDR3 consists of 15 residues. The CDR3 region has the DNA TGCGCCAGCAGCTTGGAAGGGAGCTTCTACAATGAGCAGTTCTTC. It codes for CASSLEGSFYNEQFF.

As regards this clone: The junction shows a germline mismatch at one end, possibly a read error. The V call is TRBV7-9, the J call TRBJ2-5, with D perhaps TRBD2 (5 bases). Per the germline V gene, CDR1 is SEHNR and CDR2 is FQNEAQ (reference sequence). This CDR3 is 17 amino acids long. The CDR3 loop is CASSLLSGLYPREAQYF. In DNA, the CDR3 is TGTGCCAGCAGCTTATTGTCGGGATTATACCCAAGAGAGGCCCAGTACTTC.

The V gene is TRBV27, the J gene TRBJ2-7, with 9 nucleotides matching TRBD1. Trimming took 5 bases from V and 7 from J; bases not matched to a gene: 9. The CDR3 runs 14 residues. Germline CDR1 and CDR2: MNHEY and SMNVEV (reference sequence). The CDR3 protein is CASSVTGGKIEQYF. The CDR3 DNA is TGTGCCAGCAGTGTGACAGGGGGAAAGATTGAGCAGTACTTC.

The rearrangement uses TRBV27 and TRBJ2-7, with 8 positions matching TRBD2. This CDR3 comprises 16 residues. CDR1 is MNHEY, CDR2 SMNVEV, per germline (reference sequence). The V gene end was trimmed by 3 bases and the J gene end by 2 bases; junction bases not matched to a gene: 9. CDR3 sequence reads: CASSLASGSIAYEQYF. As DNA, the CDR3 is TGTGCCAGCAGTTTGGCGAGCGGGAGTATTGCCTACGAGCAGTACTTC.

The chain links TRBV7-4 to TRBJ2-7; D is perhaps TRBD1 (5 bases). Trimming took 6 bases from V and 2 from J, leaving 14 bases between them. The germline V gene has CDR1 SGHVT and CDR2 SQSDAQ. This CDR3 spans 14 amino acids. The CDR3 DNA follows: TGTGCCAGCAGAACAACAGGACCCACCTACGAGCAGTACTTC. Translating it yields CASRTTGPTYEQYF.

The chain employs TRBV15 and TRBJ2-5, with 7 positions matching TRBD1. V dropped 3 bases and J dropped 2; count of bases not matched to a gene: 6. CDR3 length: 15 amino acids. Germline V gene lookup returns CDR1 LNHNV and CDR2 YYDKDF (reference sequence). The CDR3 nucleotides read TGTGCCACCAGCAGGGTGACAGGGCGGCAAGAGACCCAGTACTTC. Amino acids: CATSRVTGRQETQYF. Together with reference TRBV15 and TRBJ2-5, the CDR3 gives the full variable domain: DAMVIQNPRYQVTQFGKPVTLSCSQTLNHNVMYWYQQKSSQAPKLLFHYYDKDFNNEADTPDNFQSRRPNTSFCFLDIRSPGLGDTAMYLCATSRVTGRQETQYFGPGTRLLVL.

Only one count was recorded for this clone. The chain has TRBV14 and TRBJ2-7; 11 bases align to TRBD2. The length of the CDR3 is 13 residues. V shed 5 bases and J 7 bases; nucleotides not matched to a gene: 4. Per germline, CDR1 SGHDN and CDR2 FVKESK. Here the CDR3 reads CASSLAGGREQYF. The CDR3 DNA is TGTGCCAGCAGCTTAGCGGGAGGGAGGGAGCAGTACTTC. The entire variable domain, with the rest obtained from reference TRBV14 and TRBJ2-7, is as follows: EAGVTQFPSHSVIEKGQTVTLRCDPISGHDNLYWYRRVMGKEIKFLLHFVKESKQDESGMPNNRFLAERTGGTYSTLKVQPAELEDSGVYFCASSLAGGREQYFGPGTRLTVT.

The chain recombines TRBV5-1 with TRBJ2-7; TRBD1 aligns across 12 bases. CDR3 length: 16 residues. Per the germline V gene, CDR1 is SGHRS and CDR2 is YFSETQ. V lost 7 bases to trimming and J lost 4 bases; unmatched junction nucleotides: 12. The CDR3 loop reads CASRTPGTGGTYEQYF. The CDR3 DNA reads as TGCGCCAGCCGCACTCCCGGGACAGGGGGCACTTACGAGCAGTACTTC.

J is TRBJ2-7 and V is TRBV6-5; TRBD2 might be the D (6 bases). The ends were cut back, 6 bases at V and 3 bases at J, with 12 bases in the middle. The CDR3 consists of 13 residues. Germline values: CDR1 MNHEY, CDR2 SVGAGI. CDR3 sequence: CASRNFGGYEQYF. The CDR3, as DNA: TGTGCCAGCAGGAACTTCGGGGGCTACGAGCAGTACTTC.

CDR3 bases: TGTGCCAGTAGTATCAGCCCACAGGATTCAGATACGCAGTATTTT. Residues: CASSISPQDSDTQYF. V gene TRBV19 combines with J gene TRBJ2-3, with D possibly being TRBD1 (5 bases). The germline V gene encodes CDR1 LNHDA and CDR2 SQIVND (reference sequence). The V end lost 3 bases, the J end lost 4 bases, and 14 bases lay between the germline ends. The CDR3 is 15 residues long.

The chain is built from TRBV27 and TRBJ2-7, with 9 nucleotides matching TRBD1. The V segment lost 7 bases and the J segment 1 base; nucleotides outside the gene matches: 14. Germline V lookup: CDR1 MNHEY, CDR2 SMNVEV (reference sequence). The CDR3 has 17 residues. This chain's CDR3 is CASIRRPPGQGSYEQYF. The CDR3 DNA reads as TGTGCCAGCATCCGAAGGCCACCGGGACAGGGTTCCTACGAGCAGTACTTC.

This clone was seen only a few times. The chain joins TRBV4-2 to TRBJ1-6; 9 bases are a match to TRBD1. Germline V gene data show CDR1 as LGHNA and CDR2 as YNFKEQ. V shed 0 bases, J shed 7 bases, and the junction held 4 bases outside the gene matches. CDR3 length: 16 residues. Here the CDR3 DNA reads TGTGCCAGCAGCCAAGATCGGACAGGGGTAAATTCACCCCTCCACTTT. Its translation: CASSQDRTGVNSPLHF.

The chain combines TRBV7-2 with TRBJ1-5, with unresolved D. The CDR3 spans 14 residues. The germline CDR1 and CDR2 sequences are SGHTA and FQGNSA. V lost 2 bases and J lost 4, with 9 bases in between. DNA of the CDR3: TGTGCCAGCAGCTTAACGGGTCAGAATCAGCCCCAGCATTTT. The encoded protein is CASSLTGQNQPQHF.

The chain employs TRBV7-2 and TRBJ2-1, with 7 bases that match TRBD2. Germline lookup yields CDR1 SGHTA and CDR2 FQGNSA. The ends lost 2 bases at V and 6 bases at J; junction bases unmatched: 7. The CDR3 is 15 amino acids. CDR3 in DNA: TGTGCCAGCAGCTTACGGGGGGATTTTGGCAATGAGCAGTTCTTC. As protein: CASSLRGDFGNEQFF. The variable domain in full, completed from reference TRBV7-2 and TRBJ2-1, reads GAGVSQSPSNKVTEKGKDVELRCDPISGHTALYWYRQSLGQGLEFLIYFQGNSAPDKSGLPSDRFSAERTGGSVSTLTIQRTQQEDSAVYLCASSLRGDFGNEQFFGPGTRLTVL.

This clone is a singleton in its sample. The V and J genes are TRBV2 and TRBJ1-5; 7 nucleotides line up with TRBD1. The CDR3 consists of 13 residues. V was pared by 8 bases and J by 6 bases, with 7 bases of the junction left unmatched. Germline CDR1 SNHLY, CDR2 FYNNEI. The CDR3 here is CASGREGAQPQHF. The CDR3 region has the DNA TGTGCCAGCGGGAGAGAGGGGGCTCAGCCCCAGCATTTT.

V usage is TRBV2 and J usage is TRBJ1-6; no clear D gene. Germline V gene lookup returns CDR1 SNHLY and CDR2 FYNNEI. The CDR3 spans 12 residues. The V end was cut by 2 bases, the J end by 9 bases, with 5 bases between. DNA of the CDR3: TGTGCCAGCAGTGAACAGATTTCACCCCTCCACTTT. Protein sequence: CASSEQISPLHF. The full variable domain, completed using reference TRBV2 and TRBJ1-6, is EPEVTQTPSHQVTQMGQEVILRCVPISNHLYFYWYRQILGQKVEFLVSFYNNEISEKSEIFDDQFSVERPDGSNFTLKIRSTKLEDSAMYFCASSEQISPLHFGNGTRLTVT.

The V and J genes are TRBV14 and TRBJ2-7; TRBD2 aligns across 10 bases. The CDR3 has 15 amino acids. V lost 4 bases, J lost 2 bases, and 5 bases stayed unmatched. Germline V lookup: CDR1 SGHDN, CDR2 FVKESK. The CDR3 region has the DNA TGTGCCAGCAGCCCCCGGACTAGCGGACCCTACGAGCAGTACTTC. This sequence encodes CASSPRTSGPYEQYF.

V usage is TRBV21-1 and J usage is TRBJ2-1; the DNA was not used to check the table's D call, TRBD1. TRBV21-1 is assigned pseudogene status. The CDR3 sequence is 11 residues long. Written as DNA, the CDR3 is TGTGCCAGCAGCAAAACCAGGGAGCAGTTCTTC. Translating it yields CASSKTREQFF.

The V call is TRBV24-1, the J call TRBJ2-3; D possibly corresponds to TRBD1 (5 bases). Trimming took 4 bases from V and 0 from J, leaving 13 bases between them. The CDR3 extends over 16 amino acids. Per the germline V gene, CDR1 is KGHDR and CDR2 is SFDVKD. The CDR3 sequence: CATSEPRGSSTDTQYF. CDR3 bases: TGTGCCACCAGTGAACCAAGGGGTTCTAGCACAGATACGCAGTATTTT.

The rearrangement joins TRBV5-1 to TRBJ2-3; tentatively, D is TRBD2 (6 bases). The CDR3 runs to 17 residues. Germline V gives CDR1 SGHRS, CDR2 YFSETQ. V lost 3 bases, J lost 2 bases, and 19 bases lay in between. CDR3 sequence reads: CASSSFPAGTSTDTQYF. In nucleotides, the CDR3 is TGCGCCAGCAGCTCTTTTCCGGCAGGGACTTCCACAGATACGCAGTATTTT.